Shown below are 24 T cell receptor beta chains from a single sample sequenced in a study of T-cell memory formation after mild COVID-19. TCRdb processed the 5' RACE reads anew with MiXCR; each CDR3 protein has one entry. Among 300,000 to 350,000 distinct CDR3 sequences listed, roughly a fifth were seen once. What was sequenced was PBMCs or a T cell subset sorted from them (not recorded which). The receptors here all came from a man between 18 and 29 years old who had mild COVID-19 (a few samples of this study predate the infection). Cell type and time point are not known.

The chain combines TRBV5-1 with TRBJ1-4, with TRBD1 identical over 7 bases. CDR3 length: 16 residues. Germline trimming cut 4 bases from V and 7 bases from J; bases unmatched to any gene: 13. Germline CDR1 reads SGHRS; CDR2 reads YFSETQ. DNA for the CDR3: TGCGCCAGCAGCACGGGACAGCCGAGAAACCTTGAAAAACTGTTTTTT. Translated: CASSTGQPRNLEKLFF.

This clonotype appeared a few times. This rearrangement joins TRBV6-2 or TRBV6-3 to TRBJ2-7, with 12 bases lining up with TRBD2. The V gene's germline CDR1 is MNHEY and CDR2 SVGEGT. The CDR3 extends over 18 amino acids. V trimming: 0 bases; J trimming: 0 bases; junction bases outside the gene matches: 6. CDR3 loop: CASSYSTRTSGASYEQYV. In DNA, the CDR3 is TGTGCCAGCAGTTACTCGACACGGACTAGCGGGGCCTCCTACGAGCAGTACGTC.

V gene TRBV7-9 combines with J gene TRBJ2-5; 12 nucleotides line up with TRBD2. With 6 bases clipped from V and 4 bases from J, the junction kept 15 bases outside the gene matches. The germline CDR1 and CDR2 sequences are SEHNR and FQNEAQ (reference sequence). The CDR3 spans 18 residues. The CDR3 coding sequence is TGTGCCAGCAGGACTGGACTAGCGGGGATCACGGTTGGAGAGACCCAGTACTTC. Encoded protein: CASRTGLAGITVGETQYF.

CDR3 DNA sequence: TGTGCCAGCAGCCATGAAAACAGGGGGCAGGAAGCTTTCTTT. Its translation is CASSHENRGQEAFF. The rearrangement uses TRBV4-2 and TRBJ1-1; 9 bases match TRBD1. This CDR3 has 14 amino acids. Germline CDR1 is LGHNA and CDR2 is YNFKEQ. The V gene end was trimmed by 3 bases and the J gene end by 8 bases; junction bases not matched to a gene: 7.

This clonotype was counted ten times or more. The chain combines TRBV7-6 with TRBJ2-2, with no clear D. This CDR3 has 13 residues. Trimming removed 5 bases from V and 1 base from J, with 5 bases in between. Germline V gives CDR1 SGHVS, CDR2 FNYEAQ. The CDR3 sequence: CASSVGNTGELFF. Here the CDR3 DNA reads TGTGCCAGCAGCGTAGGGAACACCGGGGAGCTGTTTTTT.

The chain links TRBV11-2 to TRBJ2-2; D is unclear. V lost 3 bases and J 6 bases, leaving 11 bases between the germline ends. The germline V gene encodes CDR1 SGHAT and CDR2 FQNNGV. There are 14 residues in the CDR3. Written as DNA, the CDR3 is TGTGCCAGCAGCTTGTGGAGCCAGGCCGGGGAGCTGTTTTTT. As protein: CASSLWSQAGELFF.

This clonotype was observed a handful of times. The V call is TRBV20-1, the J call TRBJ1-5; unclear D gene. Germline V lookup: CDR1 DFQATT, CDR2 SNEGSKA (reference sequence). Trimming took 5 bases from V and 2 from J, leaving 10 bases between them. CDR3 length equals 13 residues. This CDR3 is CSASGEGNQPQHF. CDR3 nucleotide sequence: TGCAGTGCTTCTGGAGAGGGCAATCAGCCCCAGCATTTT.

This clonotype was observed many times. This sequence joins TRBV7-2 and TRBJ1-5, with TRBD1 identical over 8 bases. The CDR3 is 14 amino acids. Germline CDR1 is SGHTA and CDR2 is FQGNSA. Unmatched junction bases numbered 5, after V lost 3 bases and J lost 7 bases. In DNA form, the CDR3 reads TGTGCCAGCAGCTTCGACAGGGGACAACAGCCCCAGCATTTT. Amino acids: CASSFDRGQQPQHF.

The chain combines TRBV4-3 with TRBJ1-2, with D perhaps matching TRBD1 (6 bases). V was trimmed by 1 base and J by 2 bases, leaving 8 bases between them. The CDR3 is 14 residues long. Looked up from germline, CDR1 is LGHNA and CDR2 is YSLEER. CDR3 loop: CASSQVTGNYGYTF. CDR3 coding DNA: TGCGCCAGCAGCCAAGTGACAGGAAACTATGGCTACACCTTC.

This clonotype was counted a few times. The rearrangement links TRBV20-1 to TRBJ2-7, with 11 bases identical to TRBD1. V shed 0 bases and J 2 bases; nucleotides not matched to a gene: 3. The CDR3 loop spans 15 amino acids. The germline V gene encodes CDR1 DFQATT and CDR2 SNEGSKA (reference sequence). The CDR3 DNA follows: TGCAGTGCTAGAGATCGGGACAGGGGGACCTACGAGCAGTACTTC. The encoded protein is CSARDRDRGTYEQYF.

In its sample, this clonotype was seen a few times. The CDR3 is CASRRYSGGQETQYF. The CDR3 coding sequence is TGTGCCAGCAGGCGTTATAGCGGGGGGCAAGAGACCCAGTACTTC. V is TRBV3-1 and J is TRBJ2-5, with TRBD2 matching over 10 bases. The V gene end was trimmed by 6 bases and the J gene end by 2 bases; junction bases not matched to a gene: 6. The CDR3 covers 15 residues. Germline values: CDR1 LGHDT, CDR2 YNNKEL (reference sequence).

This clonotype occurred a few times. The chain recombines TRBV9 with TRBJ1-1; 7 bases align to TRBD1. Germline loops: CDR1 SGDLS, CDR2 YYNGEE. V shed 5 bases and J 1 base; nucleotides not matched to a gene: 8. This CDR3 spans 15 amino acids. CDR3 loop: CASSETGDWNTEAFF. The CDR3 DNA is TGTGCCAGCAGTGAAACAGGGGATTGGAACACTGAAGCTTTCTTT.

This clonotype was counted only a few times. The gene calls are TRBV5-6 and TRBJ2-1; no clear D gene. CDR1 and CDR2 (germline): SGHDT, YYEEEE. The CDR3 totals 12 residues. With 3 bases removed from V and 10 bases from J, the gap between germline ends came to 11 bases. The CDR3 coding sequence is TGTGCCAGCAGCTGGGCGCCCCAAGAGCAGTTCTTC. This translates into CASSWAPQEQFF.

This clonotype appeared many times. V is TRBV7-2 and J is TRBJ1-6; D not resolved. The CDR3 runs 15 residues. The germline gives CDR1 SGHTA, CDR2 FQGNSA. The ends were cut back, 2 bases at V and 13 bases at J, with 18 bases in the middle. The CDR3 spells CASSLRWQGLWPLHF. CDR3 sequence (DNA): TGTGCCAGCAGCTTAAGATGGCAAGGATTGTGGCCCCTCCACTTT.

This clonotype was seen only a few times. This chain connects TRBV3-1 to TRBJ2-1, with D uncertain. Germline V CDR1 and CDR2: LGHDT, YNNKEL (reference sequence). Trimming took 1 base from V and 0 from J, leaving 10 bases between them. The CDR3 totals 16 residues. CDR3 in DNA: TGTGCCAGCAGCCAAGGGCCACAAAGCTCCTACAATGAGCAGTTCTTC. Protein: CASSQGPQSSYNEQFF.

This chain links TRBV9 with TRBJ2-7, with D possibly called TRBD1 or TRBD2 (6 bases each). This CDR3 is built from 15 residues. Trimming cost V 3 bases and J 0 bases, with 13 bases left between them. Germline CDR1 and CDR2: SGDLS and YYNGEE. CDR3: CASSEGDWNSYEQYF. CDR3 bases: TGTGCCAGCAGCGAGGGGGACTGGAACTCCTACGAGCAGTACTTC.

The chain joins TRBV7-9 to TRBJ2-2, with D uncertain. V gave up 7 bases and J gave up 9 bases, with 6 bases separating them. The CDR3 length is 10 residues. In germline, CDR1 is SEHNR, CDR2 FQNEAQ (reference sequence). The CDR3 DNA follows: TGTGCCAGCACCCGTAGGGAGCTGTTTTTT. Translation gives CASTRRELFF.

This clonotype was seen only a few times. The chain combines TRBV2 with TRBJ2-7, with 7 bases identical to TRBD1. The germline V gene has CDR1 SNHLY and CDR2 FYNNEI. CDR3 length equals 13 residues. V lost 6 bases to trimming and J lost 3 bases; unmatched junction nucleotides: 5. Written as DNA, the CDR3 is TGTGCCAGCAGGAGGGACAGTAACTACGAGCAGTACGTC. As protein: CASRRDSNYEQYV.

In this sample, this clonotype turned up a few times. The V and J genes are TRBV5-6 and TRBJ2-5, with D maybe TRBD2 (6 bases). The length of the CDR3 is 15 residues. Germline assignment: CDR1 SGHDT and CDR2 YYEEEE. V lost 2 bases and J lost 5, with 16 bases in between. The CDR3 region has the DNA TGTGCCAGCAGCTTTAGTAGCGGCGGTTGGGAGACCCAGTACTTC. It is translated as CASSFSSGGWETQYF.

V is TRBV20-1 and J is TRBJ2-7; D is unresolved. CDR1 and CDR2 (germline): DFQATT, SNEGSKA (reference sequence). This CDR3 comprises 15 residues. The germline V and J ends were trimmed by 2 bases and 2 bases, with 16 bases remaining between them. In DNA form, the CDR3 reads TGCAGTGCTAGACCCCAAGGAAGGTGGCCCTACGAGCAGTACTTC. It yields the protein CSARPQGRWPYEQYF.

This clonotype has at least ten counts. V is TRBV12-3 or TRBV12-4 and J is TRBJ1-1; 8 bases align to TRBD1. With 2 bases clipped from V and 1 base from J, the junction kept 0 bases outside the gene matches. This CDR3 is built from 14 residues. The CDR3 spells CASSLQGANTEAFF. CDR3 coding DNA: TGTGCCAGCAGTTTACAGGGGGCGAACACTGAAGCTTTCTTT.

The V and J genes are TRBV7-2 and TRBJ2-5; D remains ambiguous. The V and J ends lost 1 base and 3 bases respectively, with 6 bases between them. The CDR3 runs 13 residues. Germline V gene data show CDR1 as SGHTA and CDR2 as FQGNSA. The CDR3 nucleotides read TGTGCCAGCAGCTTAGTAGATAAAGAGACCCAGTACTTC. Translation gives CASSLVDKETQYF.

The chain is built from TRBV7-9 and TRBJ1-1; maybe TRBD1 (5 bases). Per germline, CDR1 SEHNR and CDR2 FQNEAQ (reference sequence). Trimming pared 5 bases from V and 5 bases from J, leaving 9 bases between. CDR3 length: 12 amino acids. For the CDR3, the DNA is TGTGCCAGCAGCCTTCGACAGACTGAAGCTTTCTTT. This sequence encodes CASSLRQTEAFF.

The chain recombines TRBV7-2 with TRBJ2-4; tentatively, D is TRBD1 (5 bases). V was shortened by 5 bases and J by 3 bases, with 14 bases between the two germline ends. Germline values: CDR1 SGHTA, CDR2 FQGNSA. CDR3 length: 15 residues. The CDR3 here is CASSLDSTGKNIQYF. CDR3 nucleotides: TGTGCCAGCAGCCTAGACAGTACGGGCAAAAACATTCAGTACTTC. The variable domain in full, with the rest retrieved from reference TRBV7-2 and TRBJ2-4, is GAGVSQSPSNKVTEKGKDVELRCDPISGHTALYWYRQSLGQGLEFLIYFQGNSAPDKSGLPSDRFSAERTGGSVSTLTIQRTQQEDSAVYLCASSLDSTGKNIQYFGAGTRLSVL.